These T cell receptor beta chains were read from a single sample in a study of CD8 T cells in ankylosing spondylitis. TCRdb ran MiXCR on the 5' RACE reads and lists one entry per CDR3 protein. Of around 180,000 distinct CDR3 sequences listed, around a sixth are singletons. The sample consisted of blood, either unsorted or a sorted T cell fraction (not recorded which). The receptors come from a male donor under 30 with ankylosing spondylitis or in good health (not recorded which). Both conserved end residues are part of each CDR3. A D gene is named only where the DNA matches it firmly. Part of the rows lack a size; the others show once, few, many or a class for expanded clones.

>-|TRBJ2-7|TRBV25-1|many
CASSEYSASYEQYF
TGTGCCAGCAGTGAATATTCAGCCTCCTACGAGCAGTACTTC
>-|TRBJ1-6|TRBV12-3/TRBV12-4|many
CASSLGTTPSPLHF
TGTGCCAGCAGTTTAGGGACCACTCCTTCACCCCTCCACTTT
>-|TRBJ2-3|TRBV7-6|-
CASSLSPGATTDTQYF
TGTGCCAGCAGCTTAAGTCCGGGGGCCACCACAGATACGCAGTATTTT
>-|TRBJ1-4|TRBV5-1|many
CASSFGGGEKLFF
TGCGCCAGCAGCTTCGGCGGGGGTGAAAAACTGTTTTTT
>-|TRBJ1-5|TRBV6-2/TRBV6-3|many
CASTHGWSFNQPQHF
TGTGCCAGCACCCACGGGTGGAGTTTCAATCAGCCCCAGCATTTT
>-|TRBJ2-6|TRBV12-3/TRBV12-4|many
CASSLLGAGANVLTF
TGTGCCAGCAGTTTATTGGGGGCTGGGGCCAACGTCCTGACTTTC
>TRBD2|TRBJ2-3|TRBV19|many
CASSIQSGGTNTQYF
TGTGCCAGTAGTATTCAGAGCGGGGGCACGAATACGCAGTATTTT
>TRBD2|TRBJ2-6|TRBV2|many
CASRLASGANVLTF
TGTGCCAGCAGACTAGCGTCTGGGGCCAACGTCCTGACTTTC
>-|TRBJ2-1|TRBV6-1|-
CASSGVRSSYNEQFF
TGTGCCAGCAGCGGGGTTAGGAGCTCCTACAATGAGCAGTTCTTC
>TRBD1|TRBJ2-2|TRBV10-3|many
CAISAPGQGRTGELFF
TGTGCCATCAGTGCGCCGGGACAGGGTCGCACCGGGGAGCTGTTTTTT
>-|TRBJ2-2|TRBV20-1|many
CSARDTSGELFF
TGCAGTGCTAGAGATACAAGCGGGGAGCTGTTTTTT
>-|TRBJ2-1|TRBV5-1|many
CASSFQGYEQFF
TGCGCCAGCAGCTTCCAGGGATATGAGCAGTTCTTC
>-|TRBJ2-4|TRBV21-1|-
CASSKVGGEADIQYF
TGTGCCAGCAGCAAAGTCGGGGGAGAAGCTGACATTCAGTACTTC
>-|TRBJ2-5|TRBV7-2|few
CASSLVGAQETQYF
TGTGCCAGCAGCTTAGTCGGGGCCCAAGAGACCCAGTACTTC
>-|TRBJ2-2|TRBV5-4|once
CASSLGASVNTGELFF
TGTGCCAGCAGCTTGGGGGCAAGCGTGAACACCGGGGAGCTGTTTTTT
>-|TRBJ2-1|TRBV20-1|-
CSARAQSGAYNEQFF
TGCAGTGCTAGAGCCCAAAGCGGAGCCTACAATGAGCAGTTCTTC
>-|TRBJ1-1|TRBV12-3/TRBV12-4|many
CASRVRRQGGSTEAFF
TGTGCCAGCAGGGTCCGCCGGCAGGGAGGGAGCACTGAAGCTTTCTTT
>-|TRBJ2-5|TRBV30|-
CAWSVGTRERGETQYF
TGTGCCTGGAGTGTTGGGACACGGGAGCGGGGAGAGACCCAGTACTTC
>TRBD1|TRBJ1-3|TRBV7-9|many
CASSPWDSSGNTIYF
TGTGCCAGCAGCCCTTGGGACAGCTCTGGAAACACCATATATTTT
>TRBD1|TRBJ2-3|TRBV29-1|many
CSVEGRTGARTDTQYF
TGCAGCGTTGAGGGAAGAACAGGGGCTCGCACAGATACGCAGTATTTT
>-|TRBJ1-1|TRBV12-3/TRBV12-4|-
CACRTMNTEAFF
TGTGCCTGCCGGACTATGAACACTGAAGCTTTCTTT
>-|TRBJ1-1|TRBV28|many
CASSSQPRQSNF
TGTGCCAGCAGTTCCCAACCCAGACAGAGCAACTTT
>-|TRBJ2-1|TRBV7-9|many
CASSLAREINEQFF
TGTGCCAGCAGCTTAGCCCGGGAGATCAATGAGCAGTTCTTC
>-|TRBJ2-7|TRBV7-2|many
CASTPLGGESPYEQYF
TGTGCCAGCACCCCCCTGGGTGGGGAGTCCCCCTACGAGCAGTACTTC
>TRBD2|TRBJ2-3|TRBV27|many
CASSSGLAEPTDTQYF
TGTGCCAGCAGTTCGGGACTAGCGGAGCCCACAGATACGCAGTATTTT
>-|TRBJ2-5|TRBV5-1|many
CASSLVVGSEETQYF
TGCGCCAGCAGCTTGGTGGTCGGGAGTGAAGAGACCCAGTACTTC
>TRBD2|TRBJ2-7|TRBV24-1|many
CATSDPGGFEQYF
TGTGCCACCAGTGACCCGGGGGGGTTCGAGCAGTACTTC
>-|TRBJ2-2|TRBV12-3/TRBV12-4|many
CASSLASLSGELFF
TGTGCCAGCAGTTTAGCGTCACTATCCGGGGAGCTGTTTTTT
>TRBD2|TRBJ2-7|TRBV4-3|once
CASSQSPSGGAYEQYF
TGCGCCAGCAGCCAGTCGCCTAGCGGAGGGGCCTACGAGCAGTACTTC